This passage covers 16 T cell receptor beta chains from one sample sequenced in a study of Tregs in tolerant kidney transplant recipients. Produced via immunoSEQ multiplex PCR; TCRdb's table is partial and in-frame only. The table records 100,000 to 150,000 clones, 92% of them present only once. Sequenced: CD4+ T cells from blood. These receptors all come from a human donor in good health.

This chain connects TRBV10-3 to TRBJ2-5, with 7 nucleotides matching TRBD2. From germline, CDR1 is ENHRY and CDR2 SYGVKD. This CDR3 comprises 16 residues. Trimming removed 2 bases from V and 5 bases from J; junction bases left unmatched: 11. CDR3 region: CAISEPKTSQSETQYF. The CDR3 nucleotides read TGTGCCATCAGTGAGCCGAAGACTAGCCAATCCGAGACCCAGTACTTC.

J is TRBJ1-2 and V is TRBV6-1; 10 positions match TRBD1. Per the germline V gene, CDR1 is MNHNS and CDR2 is SASEGT. The CDR3 sequence is 13 residues long. With 11 bases clipped from V and 7 bases from J, the junction kept 10 bases outside the gene matches. In DNA form, the CDR3 reads TGTGCCTCTCGGGACAGGGGTTACCTTGGCTACACCTTC. It encodes CASRDRGYLGYTF.

V is TRBV11-2 and J is TRBJ2-3; D not certain. The V end lost 1 base, the J end lost 3 bases, and 5 bases lay between the germline ends. Per germline, CDR1 SGHAT and CDR2 FQNNGV. This CDR3 has 13 amino acids. This CDR3 reads CASSLGLTDTQYF. As DNA, the CDR3 is TGTGCCAGCAGCTTAGGATTAACAGATACGCAGTATTTT.

The V call is TRBV7-8, the J call TRBJ2-1, with a tentative D call TRBD1 (5 bases). The CDR3 spans 16 residues. The V and J ends lost 5 bases and 2 bases respectively, with 16 bases between them. The germline V gene encodes CDR1 SGHVS and CDR2 FQNEAQ. CDR3 sequence reads: CASSHRGRGPYNEQFF. CDR3 nucleotide sequence: TGTGCCAGCAGCCATAGAGGTAGGGGCCCCTACAATGAGCAGTTCTTC.

J is TRBJ2-7 and V is TRBV15; TRBD2 might be the D (5 bases). The CDR3 is 16 amino acids. The V gene's germline CDR1 is LNHNV and CDR2 YYDKDF (reference sequence). V was pared by 0 bases and J by 7 bases, with 19 bases between. CDR3 region: CATSRDQGSTRGEQYF. The CDR3 region has the DNA TGTGCCACCAGCAGAGATCAAGGGTCGACCCGAGGGGAGCAGTACTTC. The variable domain in full, completed from reference TRBV15 and TRBJ2-7, reads DAMVIQNPRYQVTQFGKPVTLSCSQTLNHNVMYWYQQKSSQAPKLLFHYYDKDFNNEADTPDNFQSRRPNTSFCFLDIRSPGLGDTAMYLCATSRDQGSTRGEQYFGPGTRLTVT.

The J gene is TRBJ1-5, the V gene TRBV6-1, with D possibly being TRBD1 (5 bases). The CDR3 runs to 14 residues. Per the germline V gene, CDR1 is MNHNS and CDR2 is SASEGT. With 6 bases removed from V and 3 bases from J, the gap between germline ends came to 12 bases. The CDR3 DNA reads TGTGCCAGCAGACCCCGACAGCACAATCAGCCCCAGCATTTT. Its translation is CASRPRQHNQPQHF.

This chain uses TRBV21-1 with TRBJ1-3; the D call in the table, TRBD1, was not verified against the DNA. TRBV21-1 is given as a pseudogene. The CDR3 is made up of 18 amino acids. DNA of the CDR3: TGTGCCAGCAGCAAGGAGAACCTGGACAGAAGCTCTGGAAACACCATATATTTT. This gives the protein CASSKENLDRSSGNTIYF.

This chain uses TRBV11-3 with TRBJ2-1; D unclear. V lost 6 bases to trimming and J lost 3 bases, with 6 bases between them. This CDR3 is built from 12 residues. In germline, CDR1 is SGHNT, CDR2 YENEEA. The CDR3 DNA follows: TGTGCCAGCAGTACCCTCTACAATGAGCAGTTCTTC. This codes for CASSTLYNEQFF.

The chain is built from TRBV10-1 and TRBJ2-5, with D possibly being TRBD1 (6 bases). The V gene lost 4 bases and the J gene lost 1 base, with 13 bases spanning the gap. The CDR3 has 15 amino acids. From germline, CDR1 is WNHNN and CDR2 SYGVQD (reference sequence). In nucleotides, the CDR3 is TGCGCCAGCAGTGGATCATTGGACAGCCAAGAGACCCAGTACTTC. It translates to CASSGSLDSQETQYF.

The J gene is TRBJ1-5, the V gene TRBV5-6, with no clear D. V lost 0 bases and J 1 base, leaving 5 bases between the germline ends. The germline gives CDR1 SGHDT, CDR2 YYEEEE. CDR3 size: 14 residues. For the CDR3, the DNA is TGTGCCAGCAGCTTGGGATACAGCAATCAGCCCCAGCATTTT. It is translated as CASSLGYSNQPQHF. Filled out from reference TRBV5-6 and TRBJ1-5, the complete variable domain reads DAGVTQSPTHLIKTRGQQVTLRCSPKSGHDTVSWYQQALGQGPQFIFQYYEEEERQRGNFPDRFSGHQFPNYSSELNVNALLLGDSALYLCASSLGYSNQPQHFGDGTRLSIL.

The genes are TRBV14 and TRBJ2-2, with unresolved D. The CDR3 has 15 residues. The ends were cut back, 1 base at V and 2 bases at J, with 8 bases in the middle. Germline values: CDR1 SGHDN, CDR2 FVKESK. The CDR3 region has the DNA TGTGCCAGCAGCCAAGTCAACTCAAACACCGGGGAGCTGTTTTTT. It specifies CASSQVNSNTGELFF.

The rearrangement links TRBV11-2 to TRBJ2-5; TRBD2 matches 12 bases. Germline values: CDR1 SGHAT, CDR2 FQNNGV. V was pared by 4 bases and J by 0 bases, with 3 bases of the junction left unmatched. The CDR3 loop spans 16 amino acids. The CDR3, as DNA: TGTGCCAGCAGCTGGGGGACTAGCGGGTACCAAGAGACCCAGTACTTC. Translation: CASSWGTSGYQETQYF.

The chain has TRBV5-1 and TRBJ2-5; the D gene could be TRBD1 or TRBD2 (5 bases each). V was cut by 3 bases and J by 3 bases, with 12 bases left in between. CDR1 and CDR2 (germline): SGHRS, YFSETQ. The CDR3 consists of 14 residues. CDR3 nucleotides: TGCGCCAGCAGCTCCGGGACGACGAAAGAGACCCAGTACTTC. This translates into CASSSGTTKETQYF. Looking up the rest from reference TRBV5-1 and TRBJ2-5 gives the full variable domain: KAGVTQTPRYLIKTRGQQVTLSCSPISGHRSVSWYQQTPGQGLQFLFEYFSETQRNKGNFPGRFSGRQFSNSRSEMNVSTLELGDSALYLCASSSGTTKETQYFGPGTRLLVL.

The V gene is TRBV6-1, the J gene TRBJ1-2, with D tentatively TRBD1 (5 bases). The CDR3 consists of 14 residues. The V gene's germline CDR1 is MNHNS and CDR2 SASEGT. Trimming took 6 bases from V and 4 from J, leaving 15 bases between them. The CDR3 DNA sequence: TGTGCCAGCAGACCGGGGGGAGGGAGCTATGGCTACACCTTC. Encoded protein: CASRPGGGSYGYTF.

This clone was observed a single time. This sequence joins TRBV5-4 and TRBJ2-5, with TRBD2 matching over 11 bases. The CDR3 is 16 amino acids. V lost 0 bases to trimming and J lost 5 bases; unmatched junction nucleotides: 6. CDR1 SGHNT and CDR2 YYREEE come from the germline V gene (reference sequence). The CDR3 coding sequence is TGTGCCAGCAGCTTGGCCGGGACTAGCGGAAGGGAGACCCAGTACTTC. Translated, it gives CASSLAGTSGRETQYF.

The genes are TRBV19 and TRBJ1-2; D is unresolved. The CDR3 is 15 amino acids. V was cut by 3 bases and J by 5 bases, with 16 bases left in between. Germline values: CDR1 LNHDA, CDR2 SQIVND (reference sequence). This CDR3 reads CASSIREPPGYGYTF. CDR3 DNA sequence: TGTGCCAGTAGTATCCGGGAGCCGCCTGGTTATGGCTACACCTTC.